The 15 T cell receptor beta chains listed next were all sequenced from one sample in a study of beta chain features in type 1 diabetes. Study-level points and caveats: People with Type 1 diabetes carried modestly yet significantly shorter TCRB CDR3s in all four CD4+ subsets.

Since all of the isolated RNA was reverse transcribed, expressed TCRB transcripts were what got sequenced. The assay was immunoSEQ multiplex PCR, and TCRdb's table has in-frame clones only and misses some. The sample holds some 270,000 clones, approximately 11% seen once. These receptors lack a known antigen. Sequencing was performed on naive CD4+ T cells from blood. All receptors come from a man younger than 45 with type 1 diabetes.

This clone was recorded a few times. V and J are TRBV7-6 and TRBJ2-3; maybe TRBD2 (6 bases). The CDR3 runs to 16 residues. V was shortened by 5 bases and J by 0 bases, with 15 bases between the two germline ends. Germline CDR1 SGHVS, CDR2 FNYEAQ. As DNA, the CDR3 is TGTGCCAGCAGCATCGGGACTTCGGTTAGCACAGATACGCAGTATTTT. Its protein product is CASSIGTSVSTDTQYF. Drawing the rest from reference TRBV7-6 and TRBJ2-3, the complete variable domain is GAGVSQSPRYKVTKRGQDVALRCDPISGHVSLYWYRQALGQGPEFLTYFNYEAQQDKSGLPNDRFSAERPEGSISTLTIQRTEQRDSAMYRCASSIGTSVSTDTQYFGPGTRLTVL.

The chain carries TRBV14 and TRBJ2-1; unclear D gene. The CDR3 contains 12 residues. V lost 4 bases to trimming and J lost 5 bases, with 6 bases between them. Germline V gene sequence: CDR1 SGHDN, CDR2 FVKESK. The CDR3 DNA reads TGTGCCAGCAGCCGGCAGAACAATGAGCAGTTCTTC. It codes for CASSRQNNEQFF.

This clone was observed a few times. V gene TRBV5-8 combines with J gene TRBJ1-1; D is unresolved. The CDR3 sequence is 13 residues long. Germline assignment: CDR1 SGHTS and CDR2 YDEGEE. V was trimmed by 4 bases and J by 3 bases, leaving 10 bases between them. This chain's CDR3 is CASSENTDTEAFF. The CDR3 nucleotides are TGTGCCAGCAGCGAAAATACGGACACTGAAGCTTTCTTT. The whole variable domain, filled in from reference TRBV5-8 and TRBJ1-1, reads EAGVTQSPTHLIKTRGQQATLRCSPISGHTSVYWYQQALGLGLQFLLWYDEGEERNRGNFPPRFSGRQFPNYSSELNVNALELEDSALYLCASSENTDTEAFFGQGTRLTVV.

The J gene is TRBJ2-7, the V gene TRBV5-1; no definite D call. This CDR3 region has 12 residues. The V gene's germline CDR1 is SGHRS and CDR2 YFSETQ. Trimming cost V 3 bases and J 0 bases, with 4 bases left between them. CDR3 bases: TGCGCCAGCAGCTCGAGCTCCTACGAGCAGTACTTC. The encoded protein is CASSSSSYEQYF.

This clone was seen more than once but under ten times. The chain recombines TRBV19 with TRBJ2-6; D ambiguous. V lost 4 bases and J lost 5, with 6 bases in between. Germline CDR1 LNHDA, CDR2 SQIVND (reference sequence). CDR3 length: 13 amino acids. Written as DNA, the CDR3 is TGTGCCAGTAGTACGGGTCGGGCCAACGTCCTGACTTTC. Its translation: CASSTGRANVLTF.

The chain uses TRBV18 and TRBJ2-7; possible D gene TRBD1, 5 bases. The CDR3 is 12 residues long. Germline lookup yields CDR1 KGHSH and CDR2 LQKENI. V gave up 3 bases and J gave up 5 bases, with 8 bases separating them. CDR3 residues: CASSPSTDEQYF. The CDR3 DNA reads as TGTGCCAGCTCACCCTCGACAGACGAGCAGTACTTC. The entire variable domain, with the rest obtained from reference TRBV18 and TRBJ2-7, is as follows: NAGVMQNPRHLVRRRGQEARLRCSPMKGHSHVYWYRQLPEEGLKFMVYLQKENIIDESGMPKERFSAEFPKEGPSILRIQQVVRGDSAAYFCASSPSTDEQYFGPGTRLTVT.

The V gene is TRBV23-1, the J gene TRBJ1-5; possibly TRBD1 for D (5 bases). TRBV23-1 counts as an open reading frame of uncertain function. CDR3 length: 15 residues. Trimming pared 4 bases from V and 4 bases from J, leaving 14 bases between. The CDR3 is CASSRLRAINQPQHF. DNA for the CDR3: TGCGCCAGCAGTCGGCTCAGGGCCATAAATCAGCCCCAGCATTTT.

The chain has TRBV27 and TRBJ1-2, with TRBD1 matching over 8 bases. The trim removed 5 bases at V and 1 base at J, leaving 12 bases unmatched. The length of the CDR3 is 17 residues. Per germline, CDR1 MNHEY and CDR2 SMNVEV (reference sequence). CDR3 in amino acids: CASSSYLRDRHNYGYTF. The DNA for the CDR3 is TGTGCCAGCAGTAGTTACCTCCGGGACAGGCATAACTATGGCTACACCTTC.

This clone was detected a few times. This CDR3 reads CASSEGIEGSPLHF. The CDR3 coding sequence is TGTGCCAGCAGCGAAGGGATTGAGGGCTCACCCCTCCACTTT. The chain has TRBV9 and TRBJ1-6; D ambiguous. Germline V gene sequence: CDR1 SGDLS, CDR2 YYNGEE. This CDR3 is 14 amino acids long. The ends were cut back, 3 bases at V and 10 bases at J, with 14 bases in the middle.

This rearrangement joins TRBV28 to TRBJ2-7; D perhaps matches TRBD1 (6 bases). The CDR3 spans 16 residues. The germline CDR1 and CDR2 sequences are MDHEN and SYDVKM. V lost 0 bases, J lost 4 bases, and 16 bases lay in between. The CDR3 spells CASSLWGQGIGYEQYF. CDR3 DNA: TGTGCCAGCAGTTTATGGGGGCAGGGGATCGGGTACGAGCAGTACTTC. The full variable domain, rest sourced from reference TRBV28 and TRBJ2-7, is DVKVTQSSRYLVKRTGEKVFLECVQDMDHENMFWYRQDPGLGLRLIYFSYDVKMKEKGDIPEGYSVSREKKERFSLILESASTNQTSMYLCASSLWGQGIGYEQYFGPGTRLTVT.

The CDR3 DNA reads TGTGCCAGCAACAGACAGGCTATCGGCACAGATACGCAGTATTTT. Protein product: CASNRQAIGTDTQYF. The rearrangement joins TRBV9 to TRBJ2-3; tentatively, D is TRBD1 (6 bases). Between the trimmed V and J ends, which lost 6 bases and 1 base, there was a span of 15 bases. The CDR3 is 15 amino acids. Germline CDR1 is SGDLS and CDR2 is YYNGEE.

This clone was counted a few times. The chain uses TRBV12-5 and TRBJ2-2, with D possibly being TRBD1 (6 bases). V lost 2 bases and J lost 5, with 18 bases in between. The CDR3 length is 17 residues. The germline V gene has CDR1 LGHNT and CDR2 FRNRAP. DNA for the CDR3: TGTGCTAGTGGTTTGAAAAGGTTGGGGGCGAGGACCGGGGAGCTGTTTTTT. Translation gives CASGLKRLGARTGELFF.

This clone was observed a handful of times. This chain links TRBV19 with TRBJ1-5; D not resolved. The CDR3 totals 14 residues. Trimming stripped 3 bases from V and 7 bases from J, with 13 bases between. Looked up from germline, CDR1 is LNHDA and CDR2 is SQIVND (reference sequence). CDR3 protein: CASSIGGFGQPQHF. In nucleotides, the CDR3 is TGTGCCAGTAGTATTGGAGGATTCGGACAGCCCCAGCATTTT.

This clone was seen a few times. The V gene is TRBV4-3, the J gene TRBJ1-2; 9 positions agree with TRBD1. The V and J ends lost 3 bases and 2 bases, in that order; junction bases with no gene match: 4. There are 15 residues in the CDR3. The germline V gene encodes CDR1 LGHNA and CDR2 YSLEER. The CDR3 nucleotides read TGCGCCAGCAGCCACCCCGGGACAGGGAACTATGGCTACACCTTC. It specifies CASSHPGTGNYGYTF.

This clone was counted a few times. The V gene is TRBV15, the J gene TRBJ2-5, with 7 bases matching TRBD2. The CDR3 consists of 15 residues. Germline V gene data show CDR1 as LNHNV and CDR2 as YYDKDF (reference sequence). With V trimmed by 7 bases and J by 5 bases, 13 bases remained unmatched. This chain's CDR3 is CATTRLGGEWETQYF. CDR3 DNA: TGTGCCACCACCCGATTGGGAGGGGAATGGGAGACCCAGTACTTC.